This T cell receptor (beta chain) was documented in a study of blood T cell repertoires in COVID-19. About the study: Whether acute or convalescent, the COVID-19 samples came from the United States, Italy and Spain. PBMCs, B-cell-depleted T cells, or T cells provided the cDNA or gDNA that made up the material.

V lost 0 bases to trimming and J lost 3 bases, with 8 bases between them. CDR1 and CDR2 (germline): LGHDT, YNNKEL (reference sequence). CDR3 length equals 14 residues. Study processing details: Researchers report that nucleated cell counts were estimated from reference gene primer amplification. TCRdb's copy holds only in-frame clones and misses some; the assay was immunoSEQ multiplex PCR. V, J and clone size are those of that table, while D and trimming were read from the DNA. The table lists about 49,000 clones, approximately 90% of them singletons. The TCR sequence derives from a human donor in a cohort sampled during active COVID-19. The J gene is TRBJ2-5, the V gene TRBV3-1 (or the pseudogene TRBV3-2); possibly TRBD1 for D (5 bases). Sequenced material: peripheral blood. CDR3 amino acids: CASSQDTREETQYF. The DNA of the CDR3 is TGTGCCAGCAGCCAAGATACCAGGGAAGAGACCCAGTACTTC.